This passage covers 19 T cell receptor beta chains from one sample sequenced in a study of breast tumors, draining lymph nodes, adjacent tissues. TCRdb re-called the multiplex PCR reads through MiXCR, storing one row per CDR3 protein. The sample consists of about 89,000 distinct CDR3 sequences, approximately 28% of them appearing once. Axillary draining lymph nodes of breast cancer patients supplied the node samples. Sample: axillary lymph node tissue. Receptors originate from a female donor with breast cancer. Some clones in this sample may be carry-over from other donors' samples.

This clonotype was seen many times. V is TRBV2 and J is TRBJ2-5; D is possibly TRBD1 (8 bases). The CDR3 loop spans 12 amino acids. V lost 7 bases and J lost 5, with 11 bases in between. Germline CDR1 and CDR2: SNHLY and FYNNEI. CDR3 sequence (DNA): TGTGCCAGCAACAGGGGGGGGGAGACCCAGTACTTC. Translation gives CASNRGGETQYF. The variable domain in full, with the rest retrieved from reference TRBV2 and TRBJ2-5, is EPEVTQTPSHQVTQMGQEVILRCVPISNHLYFYWYRQILGQKVEFLVSFYNNEISEKSEIFDDQFSVERPDGSNFTLKIRSTKLEDSAMYFCASNRGGETQYFGPGTRLLVL.

Concerning this clonotype: This may arise from a read error, as a much more abundant clone is one base away. V is TRBV9 and J is TRBJ1-6; no firm D call. Germline loops: CDR1 SGDLS, CDR2 YYNGEE. The CDR3 contains 15 residues. In nucleotides, the CDR3 is TGTGCCAGCAGCGCCTCAGGCTTCTATAATTCACCCCCCCACTTT. The encoded protein is CASSASGFYNSPPHF.

The table lists this clonotype with a few counts. The chain joins TRBV19 to TRBJ1-1, with 10 bases matching TRBD1. CDR1 and CDR2 from the germline V gene are LNHDA and SQIVND (reference sequence). Trimming at V came to 7 bases and at J to 6 bases, leaving 17 bases not matched to a gene. The CDR3 contains 17 residues. The CDR3 reads CASIPTLIGQGGSEAFF. CDR3 nucleotides: TGTGCCAGTATTCCGACTTTAATTGGACAGGGGGGTTCTGAAGCTTTCTTT. The full variable domain, its missing parts supplied by reference TRBV19 and TRBJ1-1, is DGGITQSPKYLFRKEGQNVTLSCEQNLNHDAMYWYRQDPGQGLRLIYYSQIVNDFQKGDIAEGYSVSREKKESFPLTVTSAQKNPTAFYLCASIPTLIGQGGSEAFFGQGTRLTVV.

This clonotype was detected many times. This chain links TRBV2 with TRBJ2-7; D is perhaps TRBD2 (5 bases). Between the trimmed V and J ends, which lost 10 bases and 2 bases, there was a span of 12 bases. CDR3 size: 12 residues. The germline V gene encodes CDR1 SNHLY and CDR2 FYNNEI. CDR3 DNA sequence: TGTGCCAACTCGGGGTCGCCCTACGAGCAGTACTTC. Its translation is CANSGSPYEQYF.

This sequence joins TRBV11-2 and TRBJ1-2, with a weak D call TRBD1 (5 bases). Trimming cost V 2 bases and J 8 bases, with 9 bases left between them. CDR3 length equals 12 residues. Germline assignment: CDR1 SGHAT and CDR2 FQNNGV. CDR3 residues: CASSLLAGGYTF. CDR3 DNA sequence: TGTGCCAGCAGCTTACTGGCAGGGGGCTACACCTTC.

About this clonotype: One end of the junction fails to match germline, which may point to a read error. V gene TRBV7-2 combines with J gene TRBJ2-7; D possibly matches TRBD1 or TRBD2 (6 bases each). Germline loops: CDR1 SGHTA, CDR2 FQGNSA. The CDR3 spans 15 residues. The CDR3: CANSLASRGGQEQYF. CDR3 in DNA: TGTGCCAACAGCTTAGCATCCAGGGGAGGACAAGAGCAGTACTTC.

This clonotype was detected ten times or more. This chain uses TRBV12-3 or TRBV12-4 with TRBJ2-1, with TRBD2 as a possible D gene (7 bases). V lost 10 bases and J lost 1, with 14 bases in between. The CDR3 consists of 14 residues. The CDR3 sequence: CATRGGASYNEQFF. The CDR3 DNA is TGTGCCACTAGAGGGGGGGCTTCCTACAATGAGCAGTTCTTC.

This clonotype was observed many times. The V call is TRBV7-2, the J call TRBJ1-2; 9 positions agree with TRBD1. CDR1 and CDR2 from the germline V gene are SGHTA and FQGNSA. This CDR3 contains 16 residues. With 0 bases clipped from V and 0 bases from J, the junction kept 2 bases outside the gene matches. CDR3 sequence (DNA): TGTGCCAGCAGCTTAGCCGGGACAGGGACTAACTATGGCTACACCTTC. It yields the protein CASSLAGTGTNYGYTF.

This clonotype has at least ten counts. V usage is TRBV5-1 and J usage is TRBJ2-1; 9 bases are a match to TRBD2. There are 17 residues in the CDR3. The germline V gene has CDR1 SGHRS and CDR2 YFSETQ. The junction had 10 bases not matched to a gene; V was cut back by 0 bases and J by 6 bases. CDR3 loop: CASSLGLADWVGNEQFF. CDR3 bases: TGCGCCAGCAGCTTGGGACTAGCGGATTGGGTCGGCAATGAGCAGTTCTTC.

This clonotype was seen at least ten times. The chain has TRBV2 and TRBJ2-1; D is perhaps TRBD2 (6 bases). From germline, CDR1 is SNHLY and CDR2 FYNNEI. V was shortened by 8 bases and J by 5 bases, with 16 bases between the two germline ends. The CDR3 is 14 residues long. CDR3 DNA: TGTGCCAGCCTCCTGAGCGGGCCGGACAATGAGCAGTTCTTC. This translates into CASLLSGPDNEQFF. Using reference TRBV2 and TRBJ2-1 for the parts outside the CDR3, the full variable domain is EPEVTQTPSHQVTQMGQEVILRCVPISNHLYFYWYRQILGQKVEFLVSFYNNEISEKSEIFDDQFSVERPDGSNFTLKIRSTKLEDSAMYFCASLLSGPDNEQFFGPGTRLTVL.

This clonotype appeared many times. The chain links TRBV30 to TRBJ1-2, with D possibly being TRBD1 (5 bases). This CDR3 is built from 13 residues. In germline, CDR1 is GTSNPN, CDR2 SVGIG (reference sequence). Deletions cut 2 bases from V and 6 bases from J, with 13 bases between. The CDR3 DNA reads TGTGCCTGGAGTCGACGAGGGGAGAATGGCTACACCTTC. Translation: CAWSRRGENGYTF.

This clonotype was detected ten times or more. The V call is TRBV6-1, the J call TRBJ2-3, with D perhaps TRBD1 (5 bases). V lost 5 bases and J 4 bases, leaving 13 bases between the germline ends. Germline values: CDR1 MNHNS, CDR2 SASEGT. CDR3 length: 14 residues. The chain's CDR3 is CASSIRVLADTQYF. The CDR3 coding sequence is TGTGCCAGCAGTATCAGGGTATTAGCAGATACGCAGTATTTT.

This clonotype was seen many times. The chain combines TRBV10-2 with TRBJ2-3; a weak D match, TRBD2 (6 bases). Germline V gene sequence: CDR1 WSHSY, CDR2 SAAADI. This CDR3 is built from 14 residues. V lost 6 bases, J lost 3 bases, and 13 bases lay in between. CDR3 sequence (DNA): TGCGCCAGCAGGGGACTGCTCATTACAGATACGCAGTATTTT. It codes for CASRGLLITDTQYF.

V and J are TRBV2 and TRBJ2-7; a weak D match, TRBD1 (6 bases). This CDR3 has 13 residues. CDR1 SNHLY and CDR2 FYNNEI come from the germline V gene. V was cut by 8 bases and J by 5 bases, with 16 bases left in between. CDR3 residues: CASLVGQFNEQYF. The CDR3 DNA reads TGTGCCAGCCTGGTCGGACAGTTCAACGAGCAGTACTTC.

The chain joins TRBV4-2 to TRBJ2-7; 11 positions agree with TRBD2. Germline CDR1 LGHNA, CDR2 YNFKEQ. The CDR3 is 17 amino acids. V lost 5 bases to trimming and J lost 2 bases; unmatched junction nucleotides: 11. DNA of the CDR3: TGTGCCAGCAGCAAAACACTTATAGCGGGAGGGCCCTACGAGCAGTACTTC. This translates into CASSKTLIAGGPYEQYF.

In its sample, this clonotype was seen many times. This chain joins TRBV20-1 and TRBJ2-1; D unclear. Germline-derived CDR1 and CDR2 are DFQATT and SNEGSKA (reference sequence). The CDR3 covers 12 residues. Trimming shortened V by 3 bases and J by 7 bases, and 10 bases separated the two germline ends. The CDR3 here is CSASLQLNEQFF. In nucleotides, the CDR3 is TGCAGTGCTAGCCTACAGTTGAATGAGCAGTTCTTC.

This clonotype was observed at least ten times. The rearrangement links TRBV18 to TRBJ1-2; D uncertain. The V end was cut by 4 bases, the J end by 5 bases, with 14 bases between. The CDR3 length is 14 residues. Germline V gene lookup returns CDR1 KGHSH and CDR2 LQKENI. The CDR3 DNA is TGTGCCAGCTCACTGGGGAGGGATGGATATGGCTACACCTTC. Translating gives CASSLGRDGYGYTF.

In its sample, this clonotype was seen many times. The V and J genes are TRBV28 and TRBJ1-2; D is perhaps TRBD1 (5 bases). The CDR3 spans 13 residues. V was pared by 3 bases and J by 8 bases, with 13 bases between. CDR1 and CDR2 from the germline V gene are MDHEN and SYDVKM. CDR3 DNA sequence: TGTGCCAGCAGTTTCCCCGGGGCGGGGGGCTACACCTTC. Its translation: CASSFPGAGGYTF.

In its sample, this clonotype was seen many times. The rearrangement joins TRBV7-2 to TRBJ2-2; 7 bases align to TRBD1. The germline gives CDR1 SGHTA, CDR2 FQGNSA. This CDR3 is built from 15 residues. V was clipped by 2 bases and J by 3 bases; unmatched bases: 3. CDR3 loop: CASSLQGEDTGELFF. CDR3 DNA: TGTGCCAGCAGCTTACAGGGGGAAGACACCGGGGAGCTGTTTTTT.